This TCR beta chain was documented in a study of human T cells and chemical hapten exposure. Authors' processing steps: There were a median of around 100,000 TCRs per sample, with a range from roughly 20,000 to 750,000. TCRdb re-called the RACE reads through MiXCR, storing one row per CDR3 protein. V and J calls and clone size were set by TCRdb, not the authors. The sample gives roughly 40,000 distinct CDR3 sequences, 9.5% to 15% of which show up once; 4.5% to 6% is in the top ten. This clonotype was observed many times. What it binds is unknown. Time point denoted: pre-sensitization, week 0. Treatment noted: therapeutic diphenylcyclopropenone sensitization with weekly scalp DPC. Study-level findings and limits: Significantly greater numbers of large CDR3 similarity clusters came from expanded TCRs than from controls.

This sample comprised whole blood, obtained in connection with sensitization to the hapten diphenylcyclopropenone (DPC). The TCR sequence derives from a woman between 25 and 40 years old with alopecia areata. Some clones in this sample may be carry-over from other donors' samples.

DNA for the CDR3: TGCGCCAGCAGCCATGTAATACCGGGACAGGGGGCGGATACGCAGTATTTT. Its translation is CASSHVIPGQGADTQYF. This chain joins TRBV4-3 and TRBJ2-3, with TRBD1 matching over 12 bases. This CDR3 spans 17 amino acids. With V trimmed by 3 bases and J by 6 bases, 10 bases remained unmatched. CDR1 LGHNA and CDR2 YSLEER come from the germline V gene.